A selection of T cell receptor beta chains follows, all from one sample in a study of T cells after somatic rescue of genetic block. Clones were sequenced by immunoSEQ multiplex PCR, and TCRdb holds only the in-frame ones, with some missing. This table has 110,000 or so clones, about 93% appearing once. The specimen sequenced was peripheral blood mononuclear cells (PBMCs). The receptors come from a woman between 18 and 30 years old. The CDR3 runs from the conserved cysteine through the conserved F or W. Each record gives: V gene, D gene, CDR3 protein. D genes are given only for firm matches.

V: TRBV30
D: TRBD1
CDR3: CAWGTGVHGYTF

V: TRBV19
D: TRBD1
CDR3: CASSIGRRGKYNEQFF

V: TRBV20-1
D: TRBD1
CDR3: CSARNRDRLYF

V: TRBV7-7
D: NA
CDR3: CASSFSSGGTDTQYF

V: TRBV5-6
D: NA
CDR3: CASSLQGGIGTEAFF

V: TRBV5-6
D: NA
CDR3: CASNRQAEKLFF

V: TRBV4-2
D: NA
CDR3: CASSQEQAGVGGYTF

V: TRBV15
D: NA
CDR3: CATSHGTLNTEAFF

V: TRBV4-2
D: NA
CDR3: CASSQDHADTGELFF

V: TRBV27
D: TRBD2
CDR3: CASSLLRSGGALETQYF

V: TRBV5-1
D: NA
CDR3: CASSPRGGLAKNIQYF

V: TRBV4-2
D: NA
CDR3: CASSQEGGKVDQPQHF

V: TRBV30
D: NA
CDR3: CAWAGGHTPSGNTIYF

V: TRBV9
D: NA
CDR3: CASSVADRIDEQYF

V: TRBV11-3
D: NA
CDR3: CASSFYTGGDTQYF

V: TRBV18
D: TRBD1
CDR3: CASSPSTGGQETQYF

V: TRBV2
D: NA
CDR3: CASVRAGETQYF

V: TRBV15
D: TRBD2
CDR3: CATSRDRAGGSYEQYF

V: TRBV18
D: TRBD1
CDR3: CASSPGTGDGQPQHF